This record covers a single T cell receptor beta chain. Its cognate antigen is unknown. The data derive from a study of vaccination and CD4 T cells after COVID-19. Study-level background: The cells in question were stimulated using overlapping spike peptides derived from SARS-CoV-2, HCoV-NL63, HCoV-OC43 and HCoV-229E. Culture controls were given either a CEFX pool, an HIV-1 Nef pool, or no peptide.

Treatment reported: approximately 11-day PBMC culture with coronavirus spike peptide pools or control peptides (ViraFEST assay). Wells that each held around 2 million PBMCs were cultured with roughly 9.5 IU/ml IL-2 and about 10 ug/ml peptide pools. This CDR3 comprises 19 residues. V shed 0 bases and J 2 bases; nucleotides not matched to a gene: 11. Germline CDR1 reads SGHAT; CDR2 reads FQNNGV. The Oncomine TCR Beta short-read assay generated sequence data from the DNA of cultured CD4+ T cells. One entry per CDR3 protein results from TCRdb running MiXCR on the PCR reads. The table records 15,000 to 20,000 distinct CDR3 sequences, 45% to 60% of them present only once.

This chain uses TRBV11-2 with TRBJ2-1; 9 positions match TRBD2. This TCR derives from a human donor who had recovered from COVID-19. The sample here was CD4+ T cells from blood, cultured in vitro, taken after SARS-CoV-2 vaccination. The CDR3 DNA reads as TGTGCCAGCAGCTTAGAGGTTCGGCTAGCGGGACTAACCTACAATGAGCAGTTCTTC. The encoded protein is CASSLEVRLAGLTYNEQFF.